The 3 T cell receptor beta chains below come from one sample, sequenced in a study of blood T cell repertoires in COVID-19 (dated by TCRdb to the early 2020s). Libraries came from the immunoSEQ multiplex PCR assay. Sourced from immuneACCESS, this table was stored by TCRdb with only in-frame sequences that have V and J called. A share of the clones is absent; for the studies checked, an unresolved V gene accounts for under half, and the remainder has no known explanation. Across this sample there are around 64,000 clones, with around 66% seen only once. The ten largest account for approximately 50% of the sample. Sequenced input: PBMCs or T cells enriched from blood (not recorded which). The receptors derive from a woman in her sixties who had been exposed to COVID-19.

The rearrangement joins TRBV5-5 to TRBJ1-1, with 8 bases matching TRBD1. This CDR3 has 15 amino acids. Germline V gives CDR1 SGHKS, CDR2 YYEKEE (reference sequence). The V segment lost 4 bases and the J segment 1 base; nucleotides outside the gene matches: 6. The CDR3 reads CASSGAGQGNTEAFF. CDR3 coding DNA: TGTGCCAGCAGCGGGGCCGGACAGGGGAACACTGAAGCTTTCTTT.

V usage is TRBV10-3 and J usage is TRBJ2-7, with 8 bases lining up with TRBD2. Trimming took 0 bases from V and 2 from J; bases not matched to a gene: 3. The CDR3 loop spans 15 amino acids. Germline V gene lookup returns CDR1 ENHRY and CDR2 SYGVKD. This CDR3 is CAISESGLAPYEQYF. DNA of the CDR3: TGTGCCATCAGTGAGTCTGGACTAGCCCCCTACGAGCAGTACTTC.

This clone has only one observation. A junction end diverges from the germline sequence, so it may reflect a read error. The gene calls are TRBV9 and TRBJ2-1, with a possible D match to TRBD2 (5 bases). The germline V gene encodes CDR1 SGDLS and CDR2 YYNGEE. CDR3 length: 15 amino acids. The CDR3 loop is CASSPLLGPTNELFF. CDR3 in DNA: TGTGCCAGCAGCCCGCTACTAGGCCCGACCAATGAGCTGTTCTTC.